These 2 T cell receptor beta chains originate from one sample sequenced in a study of T cell responses to AZD1222 COVID-19 vaccine. Using immunoSEQ multiplex PCR, the repertoire was profiled, and TCRdb retains in-frame clones only, with some absent. The repertoire holds 75,000 to 100,000 clones, around 89% seen once, with about 7.8% in the top ten. Source: peripheral blood, taken on day 0 of AZD1222 vaccination. These receptors were obtained from an adult in good health.

The CDR3 bases are TGCGCCAGCAGCCCACAGGGGAGGGGCACTGAAGCTTTCTTT. The encoded protein is CASSPQGRGTEAFF. The J gene is TRBJ1-1, the V gene TRBV5-1; 7 bases agree with TRBD1. This CDR3 has 14 amino acids. The V and J ends lost 4 bases and 4 bases, in that order; junction bases with no gene match: 7. Germline CDR1 reads SGHRS; CDR2 reads YFSETQ.

This sequence joins TRBV5-4 and TRBJ1-5; D gene ambiguous. From germline, CDR1 is SGHNT and CDR2 YYREEE (reference sequence). The CDR3 extends over 14 amino acids. V dropped 1 base and J dropped 4 bases, with 9 bases sitting between them. CDR3 sequence reads: CASSLMGRNQPQHF. The CDR3 DNA is TGTGCCAGCAGCTTGATGGGGAGGAATCAGCCCCAGCATTTT.